The table lists the clone carrying this T cell receptor (beta chain) with a few counts. The antigen is undetermined. This sample was included in a study of neoadjuvant anti-PD-1 for oral cavity cancer. Overall study context: Before surgery, most patients got three to four biweekly 3 mg/kg nivolumab doses.

Time point defined: after neoadjuvant nivolumab, at surgical resection. Cohort: HPV-negative, locally advanced oral cavity squamous cell carcinoma patients. Study outcomes and limitations: Higher pretreatment blood Treg/Th17 ratios correlated with higher pretreatment blood and lower post-treatment tumor TCRbeta clonality.

The V gene lost 4 bases and the J gene lost 6 bases, with 10 bases spanning the gap. In germline, CDR1 is MRHNA, CDR2 SNTAGT. This CDR3 spans 13 amino acids. PBMC libraries mostly used approximately 0.5 ug of input genomic DNA, with six replicates per sample. Only in-frame clones appear in the TCRdb table, and some are missing; sequencing was by immunoSEQ multiplex PCR. Of approximately 42,000 clones listed, 60% to 80% are singletons. Sequences were derived from PBMCs, sampled after nivolumab (anti-PD-1) treatment. The sequence was collected from a person between 40 and 80 years old with oral cavity squamous cell carcinoma. J is TRBJ1-5 and V is TRBV6-4, with D possibly being TRBD1 (5 bases). This CDR3 is CASSAARGQPQHF. The CDR3 DNA is TGTGCCAGCAGTGCCGCGAGGGGTCAGCCCCAGCATTTT.